This is a list of T cell receptor beta chains from one sample in a study of spatial heterogeneity in lung cancer. TCRdb re-called the 5' RACE reads through MiXCR, storing one row per CDR3 protein. Of 12,000 to 15,000 distinct CDR3 sequences in the sample, 10% to 11% were seen once. The source was PBMCs, collected at surgery. These receptors all come from a female donor with early-stage non-small cell lung cancer. Both conserved end residues are part of each CDR3. D genes are given only for firm matches. Clone size is stated in some rows and not others, as once, few, many or a class when expanded.

TRBJ2-3,TRBV7-8,many,12,-,TGTGCCAGCAGCTTAACGGCAGATACGCAGTATTTT,CASSLTADTQYF
TRBJ2-5,TRBV7-9,few,13,-,TGTGCCAGCAGCTGGACCGCACAAGAGACCCAGTACTTC,CASSWTAQETQYF
TRBJ2-1,TRBV14,many,14,TRBD1,TGTGCCAGCAGCCTACTGGGACAGCTGAATGAGCAGTTCTTC,CASSLLGQLNEQFF
TRBJ2-7,TRBV2,medium-sized,14,-,TGTGCCAGCAGTGTTGAGGGGGAAGTCTACGAGCAGTACTTC,CASSVEGEVYEQYF
TRBJ2-7,TRBV7-8,many,14,-,TGTGCCAGCAGCTTTGGACAGAGAGTCTACGAGCAGTACTTC,CASSFGQRVYEQYF
TRBJ1-4,TRBV12-3/TRBV12-4,few,11,-,TGTGCCAGCAGCCAGAGTGGAAAACTGTTTTTT,CASSQSGKLFF
TRBJ2-5,TRBV6-1,many,14,-,TGTGCCAGCATGCGGGGACAGATCCAAGAGACCCAGTACTTC,CASMRGQIQETQYF
TRBJ1-4,TRBV27,many,15,TRBD1,TGTGCCAGCAGTTTCGTCCAGGGGGGCGCAGGAAAACTGTTTTTT,CASSFVQGGAGKLFF
TRBJ2-1,TRBV5-6,-,18,TRBD2,TGTGCCAGCAGCTTGGTTTTTATAGCGGGAGTGACCTACAATGAGCAGTTCTTC,CASSLVFIAGVTYNEQFF
TRBJ2-3,TRBV5-5,many,16,-,TGTGCCAGCAGCTTGACAGGGACCCTTAGCACAGATACGCAGTATTTT,CASSLTGTLSTDTQYF
TRBJ1-5,TRBV20-1,few,15,-,TGCAGTGCTAGAGATATCCGGGGAGAAAATCAGCCCCAGCATTTT,CSARDIRGENQPQHF
TRBJ1-4,TRBV25-1,many,14,-,TGTGCCAGCAGTGAGGCCGGAAAAAATAAAAAACTGTTTTTT,CASSEAGKNKKLFF
TRBJ2-7,TRBV20-1,-,14,-,TGCAGTGCTAGAGATGCCCAGGGAACCTACGAGCAGTACTTC,CSARDAQGTYEQYF
TRBJ1-1,TRBV12-3/TRBV12-4,many,13,-,TGTGCCAGCAGTTTGCGGCGGGACACTGAAGCTTTCTTT,CASSLRRDTEAFF
TRBJ1-1,TRBV5-8,-,15,TRBD1,TGTGCCAGCAGCTTGGTGGCAGGGGGCGTGGGTGAAGCTTTCTTT,CASSLVAGGVGEAFF
TRBJ2-3,TRBV7-6,many,17,TRBD2,TGTGCCAGCAGCTTAGTTGCCAGCGGGGGGCGCACAGATACGCAGTATTTT,CASSLVASGGRTDTQYF
TRBJ2-7,TRBV10-3,medium-sized,11,-,TGTGCCATCAGCCAGAACTACGAGCAGTACTTC,CAISQNYEQYF
TRBJ2-1,TRBV27,-,15,-,TGTGCCAGCAGTTTATGGACAAGAGGTGACAATGAGCAGTTCTTC,CASSLWTRGDNEQFF
TRBJ2-1,TRBV27,medium-sized,13,-,TGTGCCAGCCGGCCCGGACAGAACAATGAGCAGTTCTTC,CASRPGQNNEQFF
TRBJ1-6,TRBV20-1,medium-sized,14,-,TGCAGTGCTAGAGATGGGGGATTTGATTCACCCCTCCACTTT,CSARDGGFDSPLHF
TRBJ1-3,TRBV20-1,many,13,-,TGCAGTGCACCCGGGGCCTCTGGAAACACCATATATTTT,CSAPGASGNTIYF
TRBJ2-2,TRBV27,many,14,TRBD1,TGTGCCAGCAGTGCATCACAGGGGTTCGGGGAGCTGTTTTTT,CASSASQGFGELFF
TRBJ1-2,TRBV5-1,many,16,TRBD1,TGCGCCAGCAGCAAATTCGAGGCTGGACAGGGAGATGGCTACACCTTC,CASSKFEAGQGDGYTF
TRBJ2-7,TRBV5-1,many,17,TRBD1,TGCGCCAGCAGCTTGTCGGCCCCGGGACAGTTTTTACACGAGCAGTACTTC,CASSLSAPGQFLHEQYF
TRBJ2-5,TRBV29-1,medium-sized,11,-,TGCAGCGTTTCTCGGCAAGAGACCCAGTACTTC,CSVSRQETQYF
TRBJ1-1,TRBV7-9,many,14,-,TGTGCCAGCAGCTCCCGAGGCGGGAACACTGAAGCTTTCTTT,CASSSRGGNTEAFF
TRBJ1-1,TRBV7-7,many,13,TRBD1,TGTGCTAGCAGCTTTAAGGTGGGGGACAGAGCTTTCTTT,CASSFKVGDRAFF